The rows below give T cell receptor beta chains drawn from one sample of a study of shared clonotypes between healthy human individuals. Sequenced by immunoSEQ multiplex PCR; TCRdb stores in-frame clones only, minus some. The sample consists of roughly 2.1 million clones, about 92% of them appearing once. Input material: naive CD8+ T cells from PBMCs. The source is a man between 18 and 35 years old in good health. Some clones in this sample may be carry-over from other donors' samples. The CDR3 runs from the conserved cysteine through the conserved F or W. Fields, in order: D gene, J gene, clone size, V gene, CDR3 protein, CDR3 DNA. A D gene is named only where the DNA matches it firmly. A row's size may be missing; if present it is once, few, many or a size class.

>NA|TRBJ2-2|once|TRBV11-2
CASSFARNTGELFF
TGTGCCAGCAGCTTCGCTAGGAACACCGGGGAGCTGTTTTTT
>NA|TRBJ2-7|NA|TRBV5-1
CASSLEWYGMREVEQYF
TGCGCCAGCAGCTTGGAGTGGTATGGCATGAGGGAGGTCGAGCAGTACTTC
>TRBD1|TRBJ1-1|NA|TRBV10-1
CATGQGKNTEAFF
TGCGCCACCGGACAGGGGAAGAACACTGAAGCTTTCTTT
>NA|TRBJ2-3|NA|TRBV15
CATSRGRGSTDTQYF
TGTGCCACCAGCAGAGGGAGGGGGTCCACAGATACGCAGTATTTT
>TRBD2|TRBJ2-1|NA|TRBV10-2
CAVQSAGVGVNEQFF
TGCGCCGTACAATCAGCGGGAGTCGGTGTCAATGAGCAGTTCTTC
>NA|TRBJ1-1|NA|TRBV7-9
CASRSQGPTEAFF
TGTGCCAGCAGGAGTCAGGGCCCCACTGAAGCTTTCTTT
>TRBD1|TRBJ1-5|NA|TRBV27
CASSLKDRGNQPQHF
TGTGCCAGCAGTTTAAAGGACAGGGGTAATCAGCCCCAGCATTTT
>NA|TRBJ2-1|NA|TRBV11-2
CASSFQSRDGDSNEQFF
TGTGCCAGCAGCTTCCAGAGCCGGGACGGAGATTCAAATGAGCAGTTCTTC
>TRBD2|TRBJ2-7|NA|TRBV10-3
CAISEGLAGEGIYEQYF
TGTGCCATCAGTGAGGGACTAGCGGGAGAGGGGATCTACGAGCAGTACTTC
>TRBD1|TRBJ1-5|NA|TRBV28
CASSPRGQGQPQHF
TGTGCCAGCAGCCCGAGGGGACAGGGCCAGCCCCAGCATTTT
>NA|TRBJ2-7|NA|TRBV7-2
CASSLSWSSYEQYF
TGTGCCAGCAGCTTAAGTTGGAGCTCCTACGAGCAGTACTTC
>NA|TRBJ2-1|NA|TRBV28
CASSLLQAGNEQFF
TGTGCCAGCAGTTTACTCCAGGCGGGTAATGAGCAGTTCTTC
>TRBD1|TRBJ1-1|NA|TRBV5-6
CASSLYRGALPAFF
TGTGCCAGCAGCTTGTACAGGGGGGCGCTTCCAGCTTTCTTT
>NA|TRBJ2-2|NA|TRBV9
CASSLVGKIAGELFF
TGTGCCAGCAGCCTAGTGGGGAAAATCGCCGGGGAGCTGTTTTTT
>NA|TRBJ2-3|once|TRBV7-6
CATRRSSTDTQYF
TGTGCCACCAGGAGATCTAGCACAGATACGCAGTATTTT
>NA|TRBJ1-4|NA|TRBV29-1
CSVELDEKLFF
TGCAGCGTTGAACTAGATGAAAAACTGTTTTTT
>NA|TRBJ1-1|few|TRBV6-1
CASSDFAEKAFF
TGTGCCAGCAGTGATTTCGCAGAAAAAGCTTTCTTT
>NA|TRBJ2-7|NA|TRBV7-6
CASSLARGSSYEQYF
TGTGCCAGCAGCTTAGCGCGGGGAAGCTCCTACGAGCAGTACTTC
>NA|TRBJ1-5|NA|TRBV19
CASKTEYSNQPQHF
TGTGCCAGTAAGACAGAATATAGCAATCAGCCCCAGCATTTT
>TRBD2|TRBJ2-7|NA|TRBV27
CASSFGPMGGSYEQYF
TGTGCCAGCAGTTTTGGCCCCATGGGCGGGAGCTACGAGCAGTACTTC